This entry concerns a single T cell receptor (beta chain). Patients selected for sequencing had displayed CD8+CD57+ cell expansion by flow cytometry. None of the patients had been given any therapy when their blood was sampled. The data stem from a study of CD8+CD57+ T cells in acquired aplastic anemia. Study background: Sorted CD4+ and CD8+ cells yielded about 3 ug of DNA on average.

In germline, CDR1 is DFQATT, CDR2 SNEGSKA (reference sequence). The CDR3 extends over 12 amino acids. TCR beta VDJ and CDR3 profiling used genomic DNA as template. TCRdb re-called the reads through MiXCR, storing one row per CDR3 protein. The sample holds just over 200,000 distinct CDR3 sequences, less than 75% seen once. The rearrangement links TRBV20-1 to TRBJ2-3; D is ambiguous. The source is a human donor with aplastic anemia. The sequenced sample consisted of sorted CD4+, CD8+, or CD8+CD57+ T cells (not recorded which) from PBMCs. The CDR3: CRVDRGTDTQYF. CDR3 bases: TGCAGGGTTGACCGCGGCACAGATACGCAGTATTTT.